The next 17 T cell receptor beta chains were all read from a single sample in a study of shared clonotypes between healthy human individuals. CD45RO-negative cells were positively selected for CCR7, leaving out terminally differentiated effector memory CD45RA+ cells. Libraries were prepared by immunoSEQ multiplex PCR; TCRdb keeps only in-frame clonotypes and omits some of them. Of about 1.9 million clones in the sample, 85% to 95% are singletons; the top ten hold 1.5% to 2%. The sample consisted of naive CD8+ T cells from PBMCs. These receptors came from a man between 18 and 35 years old in good health. Some clones in this sample may be carry-over from other donors' samples.

The chain carries TRBV28 and TRBJ2-1; possible D gene TRBD2, 7 bases. The CDR3 has 12 amino acids. CDR1 MDHEN and CDR2 SYDVKM come from the germline V gene. Trimming cost V 8 bases and J 9 bases, with 14 bases left between them. As DNA, the CDR3 is TGTGCCAGCGCGTCAGGGGAGGGTGAGCAGTTCTTC. It is translated as CASASGEGEQFF.

CDR3: CASSLDRVVPYEQYF. In nucleotides, the CDR3 is TGTGCCAGCAGTTTAGACAGGGTAGTTCCCTACGAGCAGTACTTC. The J gene is TRBJ2-7, the V gene TRBV28, with TRBD1 identical over 7 bases. Trimming removed 2 bases from V and 2 bases from J; junction bases left unmatched: 6. Germline CDR1 and CDR2: MDHEN and SYDVKM. The CDR3 runs to 15 residues.

As to this clone: The same CDR3 can be traced to other DNA sequences in this sample. The chain carries TRBV9 and TRBJ2-7; 7 nucleotides align to TRBD2. Germline CDR1 SGDLS, CDR2 YYNGEE. CDR3 length: 14 amino acids. The J segment lost 3 bases and the V segment lost 0 bases, leaving 3 bases of the junction unmatched. CDR3 nucleotide sequence: TGTGCCAGCAGCGTAGGCGGGAGCAGCTACGAGCAGTACTTC. Translating it yields CASSVGGSSYEQYF. Together with reference TRBV9 and TRBJ2-7, the CDR3 gives the full variable domain: DSGVTQTPKHLITATGQRVTLRCSPRSGDLSVYWYQQSLDQGLQFLIQYYNGEERAKGNILERFSAQQFPDLHSELNLSSLELGDSALYFCASSVGGSSYEQYFGPGTRLTVT.

V usage is TRBV7-8 and J usage is TRBJ2-3, with 12 bases lining up with TRBD2. The length of the CDR3 is 16 residues. In germline, CDR1 is SGHVS, CDR2 FQNEAQ. The V and J ends lost 2 bases and 5 bases, in that order; junction bases with no gene match: 5. CDR3 amino acids: CASSLTRLAGVDTQYF. CDR3 nucleotides: TGTGCCAGCAGCTTAACCCGACTAGCGGGGGTAGATACGCAGTATTTT.

This chain uses TRBV6-5 with TRBJ2-7; D unresolved. The CDR3 spans 14 residues. Germline loops: CDR1 MNHEY, CDR2 SVGAGI. Between the trimmed V and J ends, which lost 0 bases and 3 bases, there was a span of 9 bases. The CDR3 nucleotides are TGTGCCAGCAGTTACTCGGGCGGAAACTACGAGCAGTACTTC. Encoded protein: CASSYSGGNYEQYF.

This clone was found a few times. Other DNA sequences in the same sample also yield this CDR3. CDR3 region: CASSLRPGGNQPQHF. CDR3 DNA: TGTGCCAGCAGTTTACGGCCAGGGGGTAATCAGCCCCAGCATTTT. The chain has TRBV28 and TRBJ1-5, with 7 nucleotides matching TRBD1. CDR3 length: 15 amino acids. Germline lookup yields CDR1 MDHEN and CDR2 SYDVKM. V was pared by 2 bases and J by 4 bases, with 5 bases of the junction left unmatched.

The chain couples TRBV13 to TRBJ2-7; 10 positions agree with TRBD2. This CDR3 has 15 residues. Germline-derived CDR1 and CDR2 are PRHDT and FYEKMQ (reference sequence). The V segment lost 3 bases and the J segment 3 bases; nucleotides outside the gene matches: 5. The CDR3 DNA follows: TGTGCCAGCAGCTTTCCTAGCGGGAGCGGCTACGAGCAGTACTTC. It codes for CASSFPSGSGYEQYF.

The chain carries TRBV7-8 and TRBJ2-2; D gene unclear. With 4 bases removed from V and 0 bases from J, the gap between germline ends came to 15 bases. The CDR3 spans 17 residues. The V gene's germline CDR1 is SGHVS and CDR2 FQNEAQ. CDR3 sequence reads: CASSSNSLASNTGELFF. In DNA form, the CDR3 reads TGTGCCAGCAGCTCCAACTCATTAGCCTCGAACACCGGGGAGCTGTTTTTT. The complete variable domain, with remaining parts taken from reference TRBV7-8 and TRBJ2-2, reads GAGVSQSPRYKVAKRGQDVALRCDPISGHVSLFWYQQALGQGPEFLTYFQNEAQLDKSGLPSDRFFAERPEGSVSTLKIQRTQQEDSAVYLCASSSNSLASNTGELFFGEGSRLTVL.

This chain uses TRBV6-1 with TRBJ2-7, with D possibly matching TRBD1 (6 bases). This CDR3 region has 13 residues. V gave up 8 bases and J gave up 3 bases, with 14 bases separating them. Per germline, CDR1 MNHNS and CDR2 SASEGT. The CDR3 is CASGPGTRYEQYF. CDR3 in DNA: TGTGCCAGCGGGCCCGGGACACGCTACGAGCAGTACTTC.

This chain uses TRBV11-2 with TRBJ2-3; 8 bases map to TRBD1. The CDR3 has 16 amino acids. V was pared by 5 bases and J by 3 bases, with 10 bases of the junction left unmatched. The germline gives CDR1 SGHAT, CDR2 FQNNGV. The CDR3 is CASSRPQGVRTDTQYF. CDR3 DNA: TGTGCCAGCAGCCGTCCACAGGGGGTTCGGACAGATACGCAGTATTTT. Full variable domain (outside the CDR3, taken from reference TRBV11-2 and TRBJ2-3): EAGVAQSPRYKIIEKRQSVAFWCNPISGHATLYWYQQILGQGPKLLIQFQNNGVVDDSQLPKDRFSAERLKGVDSTLKIQPAKLEDSAVYLCASSRPQGVRTDTQYFGPGTRLTVL.

The chain recombines TRBV9 with TRBJ2-2; no reliable D call. Germline V gives CDR1 SGDLS, CDR2 YYNGEE. Trimming shortened V by 0 bases and J by 0 bases, and 9 bases separated the two germline ends. The CDR3 loop spans 16 amino acids. The CDR3 sequence is CASSVVRYANTGELFF. CDR3 bases: TGTGCCAGCAGCGTAGTGAGGTACGCGAACACCGGGGAGCTGTTTTTT.

The V gene is TRBV7-2, the J gene TRBJ2-7, with D hard to call. Germline values: CDR1 SGHTA, CDR2 FQGNSA. V was cut by 3 bases and J by 4 bases, with 13 bases left in between. The CDR3 covers 14 residues. CDR3 DNA sequence: TGTGCCAGCAGCTTCGGCCTCGTAGGTTACGAGCAGTACTTC. Amino acids: CASSFGLVGYEQYF.

This clone was recorded once. The chain joins TRBV9 to TRBJ2-3; tentatively, D is TRBD1 or TRBD2 (6 bases each). V lost 3 bases and J lost 3, with 20 bases in between. The CDR3 length is 17 residues. CDR1 SGDLS and CDR2 YYNGEE come from the germline V gene. This CDR3 is CASSEGGVGRMTDTQYF. The CDR3 DNA is TGTGCCAGCAGCGAGGGGGGAGTTGGGCGGATGACAGATACGCAGTATTTT.

The V call is TRBV5-1, the J call TRBJ2-4, with D possibly being TRBD1 (6 bases). Germline V gives CDR1 SGHRS, CDR2 YFSETQ. The CDR3 loop spans 17 amino acids. V lost 4 bases and J lost 1, with 18 bases in between. The CDR3 here is CASSGPEVGAAKNIQYF. CDR3 sequence (DNA): TGCGCCAGCAGCGGACCGGAGGTGGGGGCTGCCAAAAACATTCAGTACTTC.

About this clone: In the same sample, other DNA sequences code for this CDR3. The chain combines TRBV11-2 with TRBJ2-7, with 9 positions matching TRBD1. The CDR3 runs 15 residues. Germline-derived CDR1 and CDR2 are SGHAT and FQNNGV. The ends lost 3 bases at V and 2 bases at J; junction bases unmatched: 5. The CDR3 loop is CASSLGTGPTYEQYF. The DNA for the CDR3 is TGTGCCAGCAGCTTGGGGACAGGGCCAACCTACGAGCAGTACTTC.

The V call is TRBV7-9, the J call TRBJ2-1, with D unclear. V was clipped by 4 bases and J by 6 bases, with 7 bases between them. This CDR3 comprises 12 residues. Germline V gene lookup returns CDR1 SEHNR and CDR2 FQNEAQ (reference sequence). The CDR3 DNA is TGTGCCAGCAGCTCTCAATTCAATGAGCAGTTCTTC. It codes for CASSSQFNEQFF.

The chain has TRBV10-3 and TRBJ2-5; 10 bases map to TRBD1. CDR1 ENHRY and CDR2 SYGVKD come from the germline V gene. The CDR3 is 15 amino acids. V was pared by 3 bases and J by 5 bases, with 6 bases of the junction left unmatched. The CDR3 reads CAISEGQGVRETQYF. In DNA, the CDR3 is TGTGCCATCAGTGAAGGACAGGGGGTAAGGGAGACCCAGTACTTC.